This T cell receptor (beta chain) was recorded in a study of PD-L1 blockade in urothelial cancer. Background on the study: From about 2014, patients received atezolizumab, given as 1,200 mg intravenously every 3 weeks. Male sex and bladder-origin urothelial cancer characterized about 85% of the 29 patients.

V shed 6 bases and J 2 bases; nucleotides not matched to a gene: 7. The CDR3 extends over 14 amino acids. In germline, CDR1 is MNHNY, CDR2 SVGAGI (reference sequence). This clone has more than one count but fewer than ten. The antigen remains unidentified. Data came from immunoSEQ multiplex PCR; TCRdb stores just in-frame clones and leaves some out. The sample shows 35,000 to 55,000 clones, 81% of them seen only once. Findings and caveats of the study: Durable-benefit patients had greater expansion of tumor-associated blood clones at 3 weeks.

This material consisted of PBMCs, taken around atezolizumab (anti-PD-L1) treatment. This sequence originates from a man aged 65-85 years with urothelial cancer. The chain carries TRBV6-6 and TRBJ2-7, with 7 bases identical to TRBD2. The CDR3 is CASRSLAATYEQYF. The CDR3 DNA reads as TGTGCCAGCAGATCCCTAGCGGCAACCTACGAGCAGTACTTC.